The clone carrying this TCR beta chain occurred a few times. The data stem from a study of shared clonotypes between healthy human individuals. The CDR3 has 8 amino acids. The V end was cut by 8 bases, the J end by 13 bases, with 5 bases between. Germline V lookup: CDR1 MNHEY, CDR2 SVGAGI. Clones were sequenced by immunoSEQ multiplex PCR, and TCRdb holds only the in-frame ones, with some missing. Of hundreds of thousands of clones listed, around 73% are singletons. The sequence was obtained from a woman aged 25-40 years in good health. The genes are TRBV6-5 and TRBJ1-4; unclear D gene. The sample comprised memory CD4+ T cells sorted from blood. This sample's subset: CD45RA-negative fraction. The CDR3 is CASRGLFF. In DNA, the CDR3 is TGTGCCAGCCGAGGACTGTTTTTT.